This paragraph covers one TCR beta chain sequence. The antigen is undetermined. The data are from a study of post-analysis software for immune sequencing data. Background on the study: There were relapsing-remitting, secondary progressive and progressive-relapsing multiple sclerosis among the disease courses included.

The study, taken as a whole, reports: About five TRBV segments, including TRBV5-6, TRBV5-1 and TRBV20-1, were more frequent in patients than controls. Versus controls, multiple sclerosis patients showed significantly lower diversity (normalized Chao1). Samples prepared in the same batch strongly co-clustered by F measure.

Sequencing libraries made from TCR beta cDNA carried unique molecular identifiers. When about 0.9 to 11 million T cells were used, they gave some 540,000 cDNA molecules. MiXCR, applied by TCRdb to the PCR reads, yields one record per CDR3 protein. Here the sample spans over 300,000 distinct CDR3 sequences, 30% to 45% being singletons. The length of the CDR3 is 13 residues. The germline V and J ends were trimmed by 4 bases and 5 bases, with 14 bases remaining between them. CDR1 is DFQATT, CDR2 SNEGSKA, per germline (reference sequence). The rearrangement joins TRBV20-1 to TRBJ1-1; D ambiguous. The material sequenced was blood. The clonotype was recovered from a girl aged 10-17 years with multiple sclerosis. CDR3 in amino acids: CSAIRMLGTEAFF. The CDR3 DNA reads TGCAGTGCTATCCGCATGCTGGGGACTGAAGCTTTCTTT.